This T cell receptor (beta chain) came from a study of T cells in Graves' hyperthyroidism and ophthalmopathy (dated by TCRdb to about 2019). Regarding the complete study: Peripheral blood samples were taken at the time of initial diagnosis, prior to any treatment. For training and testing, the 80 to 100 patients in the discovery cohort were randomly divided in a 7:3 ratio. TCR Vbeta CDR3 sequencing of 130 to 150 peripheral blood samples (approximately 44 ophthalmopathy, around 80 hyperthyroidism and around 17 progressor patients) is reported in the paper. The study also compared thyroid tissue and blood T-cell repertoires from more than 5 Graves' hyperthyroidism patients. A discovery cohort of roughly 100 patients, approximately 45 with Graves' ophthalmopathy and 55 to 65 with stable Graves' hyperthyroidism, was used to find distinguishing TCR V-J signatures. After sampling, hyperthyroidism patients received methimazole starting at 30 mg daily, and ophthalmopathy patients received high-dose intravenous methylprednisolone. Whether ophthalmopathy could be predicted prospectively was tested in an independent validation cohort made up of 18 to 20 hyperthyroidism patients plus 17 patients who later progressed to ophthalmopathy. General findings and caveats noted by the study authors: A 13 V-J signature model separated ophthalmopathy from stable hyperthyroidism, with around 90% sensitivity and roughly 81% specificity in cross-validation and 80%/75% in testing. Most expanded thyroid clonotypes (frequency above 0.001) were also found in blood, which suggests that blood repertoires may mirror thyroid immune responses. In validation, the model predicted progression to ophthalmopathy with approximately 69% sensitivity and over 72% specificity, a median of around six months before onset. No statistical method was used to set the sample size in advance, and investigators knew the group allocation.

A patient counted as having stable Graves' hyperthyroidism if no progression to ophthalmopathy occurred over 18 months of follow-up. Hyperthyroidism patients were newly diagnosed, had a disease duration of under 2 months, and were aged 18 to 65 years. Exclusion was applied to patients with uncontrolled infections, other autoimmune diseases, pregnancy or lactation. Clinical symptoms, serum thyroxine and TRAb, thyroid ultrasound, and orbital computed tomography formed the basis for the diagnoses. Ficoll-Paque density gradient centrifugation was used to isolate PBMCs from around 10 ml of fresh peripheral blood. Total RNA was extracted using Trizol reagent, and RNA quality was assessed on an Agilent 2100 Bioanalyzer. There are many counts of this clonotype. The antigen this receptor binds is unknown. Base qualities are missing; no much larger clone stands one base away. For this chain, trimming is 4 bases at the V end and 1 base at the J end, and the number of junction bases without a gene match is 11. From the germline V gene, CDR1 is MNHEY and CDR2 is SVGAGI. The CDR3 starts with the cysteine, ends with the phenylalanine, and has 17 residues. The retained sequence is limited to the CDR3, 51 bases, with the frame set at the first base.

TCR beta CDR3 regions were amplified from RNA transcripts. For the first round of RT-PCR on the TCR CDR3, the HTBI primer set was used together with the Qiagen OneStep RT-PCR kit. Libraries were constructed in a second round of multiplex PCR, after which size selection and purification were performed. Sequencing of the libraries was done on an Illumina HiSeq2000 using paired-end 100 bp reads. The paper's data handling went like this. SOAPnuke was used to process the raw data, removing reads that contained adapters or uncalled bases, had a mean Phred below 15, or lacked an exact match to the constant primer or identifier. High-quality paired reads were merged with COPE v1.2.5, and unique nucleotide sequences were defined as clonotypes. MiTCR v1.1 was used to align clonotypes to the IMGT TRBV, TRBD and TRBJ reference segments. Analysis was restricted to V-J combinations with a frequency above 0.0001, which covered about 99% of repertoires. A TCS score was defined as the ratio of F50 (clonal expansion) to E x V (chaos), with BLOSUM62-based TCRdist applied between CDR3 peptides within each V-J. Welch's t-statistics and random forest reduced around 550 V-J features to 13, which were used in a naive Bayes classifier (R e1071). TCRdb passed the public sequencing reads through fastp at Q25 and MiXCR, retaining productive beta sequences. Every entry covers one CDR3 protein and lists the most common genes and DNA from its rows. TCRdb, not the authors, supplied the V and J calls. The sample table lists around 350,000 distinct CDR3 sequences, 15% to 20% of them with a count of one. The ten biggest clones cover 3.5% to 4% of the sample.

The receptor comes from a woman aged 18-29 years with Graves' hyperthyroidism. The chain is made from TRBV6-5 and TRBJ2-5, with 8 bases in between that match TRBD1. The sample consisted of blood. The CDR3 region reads CASSSPGQAPFQETQYF. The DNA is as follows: TGTGCCAGCAGTTCCCCGGGACAGGCACCATTCCAAGAGACCCAGTACTTC.